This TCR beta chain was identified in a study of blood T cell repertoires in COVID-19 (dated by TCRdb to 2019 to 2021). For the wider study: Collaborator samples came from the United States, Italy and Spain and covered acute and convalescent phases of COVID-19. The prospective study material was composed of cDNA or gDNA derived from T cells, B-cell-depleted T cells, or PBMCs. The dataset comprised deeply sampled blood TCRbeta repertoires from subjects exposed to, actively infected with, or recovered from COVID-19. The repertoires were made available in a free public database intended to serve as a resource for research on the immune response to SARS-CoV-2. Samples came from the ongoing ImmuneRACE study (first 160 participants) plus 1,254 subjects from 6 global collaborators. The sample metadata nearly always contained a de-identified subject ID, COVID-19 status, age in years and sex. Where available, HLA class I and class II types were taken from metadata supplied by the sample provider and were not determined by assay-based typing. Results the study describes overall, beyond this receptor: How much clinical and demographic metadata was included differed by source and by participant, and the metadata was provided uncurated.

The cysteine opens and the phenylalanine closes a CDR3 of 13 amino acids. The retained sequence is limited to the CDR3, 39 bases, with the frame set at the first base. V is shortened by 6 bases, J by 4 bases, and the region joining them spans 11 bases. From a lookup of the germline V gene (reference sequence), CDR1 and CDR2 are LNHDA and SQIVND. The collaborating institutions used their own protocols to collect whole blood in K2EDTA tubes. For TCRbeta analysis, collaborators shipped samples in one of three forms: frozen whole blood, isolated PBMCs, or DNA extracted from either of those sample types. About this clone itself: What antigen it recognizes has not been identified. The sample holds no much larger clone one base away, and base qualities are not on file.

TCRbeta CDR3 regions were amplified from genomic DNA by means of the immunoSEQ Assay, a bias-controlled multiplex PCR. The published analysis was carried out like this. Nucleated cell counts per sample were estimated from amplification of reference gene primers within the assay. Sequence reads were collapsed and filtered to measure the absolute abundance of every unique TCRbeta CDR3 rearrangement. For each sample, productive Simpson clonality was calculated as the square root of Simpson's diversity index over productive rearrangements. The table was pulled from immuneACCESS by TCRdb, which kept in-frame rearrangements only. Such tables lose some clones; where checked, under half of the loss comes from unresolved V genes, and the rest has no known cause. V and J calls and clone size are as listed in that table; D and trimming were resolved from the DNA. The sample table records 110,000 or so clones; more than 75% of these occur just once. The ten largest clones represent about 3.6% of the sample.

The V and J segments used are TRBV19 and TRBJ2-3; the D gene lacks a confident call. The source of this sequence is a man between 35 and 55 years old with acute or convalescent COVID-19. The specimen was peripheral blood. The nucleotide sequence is TGTGCCAGTAGGACACCTTCGGCAGATACGCAGTATTTT. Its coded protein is CASRTPSADTQYF. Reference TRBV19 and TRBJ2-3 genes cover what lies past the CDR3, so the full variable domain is DGGITQSPKYLFRKEGQNVTLSCEQNLNHDAMYWYRQDPGQGLRLIYYSQIVNDFQKGDIAEGYSVSREKKESFPLTVTSAQKNPTAFYLCASRTPSADTQYFGPGTRLTVL.